This record looks at one T cell receptor beta chain sequence and its context. This specimen belongs to a study of blood T cell repertoires in COVID-19. Study context: Researchers got acute and convalescent COVID-19 samples from the United States, Italy and Spain.

In the original workflow: Estimation of nucleated cell counts was performed using reference gene primer amplification. Only in-frame clones appear in the TCRdb table, and some are missing; sequencing was by immunoSEQ multiplex PCR. V and J calls and clone size are given by that table; D and trimming were obtained from the DNA. The sample has about 210,000 clones, 85% seen once. This CDR3 spans 17 amino acids. Germline V lookup: CDR1 SGHDN, CDR2 FVKESK. The germline V and J ends were trimmed by 4 bases and 3 bases, with 21 bases remaining between them. Seattle patients were enrolled while actively infected and followed longitudinally.

The sample taken for sequencing was peripheral blood. V and J are TRBV14 and TRBJ1-2; D remains unclear. The TCR comes from a man in his fifties or sixties with COVID-19, enrolled during active disease. CDR3 in amino acids: CASSRAYGIRSHYGYTF. In DNA form, the CDR3 reads TGTGCCAGCAGCCGGGCCTACGGGATTCGGTCTCACTATGGCTACACCTTC.